This T cell receptor (beta chain) was obtained from a study of T cell clonotyping in hematopoietic cell transplantation. Study overall: Recipient samples before transplant were obtained post-cytoreduction.

As for time point: recipient sample about 28 days before transplant, after cytoreduction. To note about this clone: The antigen is undetermined.

Clones were read by immunoSEQ multiplex PCR, and TCRdb kept only the in-frame ones, dropping some. This sample carries more than 70,000 clones, 90% to 96% of them seen once, and the ten largest clones take under 2%. Trimming removed 4 bases from V and 0 bases from J; junction bases left unmatched: 7. Germline CDR1 reads MNHNY; CDR2 reads SVGAGI (reference sequence). The CDR3 covers 16 residues. Broader study findings: Pathologically expanded recipient clonotypes increased progressively from day 30 to day 180 as diversity fell. Graft donor and pretransplant recipient Inverse Simpson Index values predicted broader posttransplant TCR diversity. No sorting was done, leaving CD4 and CD8 contributions mixed.

The chain couples TRBV6-6 to TRBJ1-1; 8 bases fit TRBD1. This clonotype was obtained from a woman between 50 and 59 years old with acute myeloid leukemia. Some clones in this sample may be carry-over from other donors' samples. The source material was peripheral blood mononuclear cells, sampled before stem cell transplant. CDR3 DNA sequence: TGTGCCAGCAGTTCGACAGGGGCTAATATGAACACTGAAGCTTTCTTT. It specifies CASSSTGANMNTEAFF.